This T cell receptor (beta chain) was observed in a study of T cells in localized non-small cell lung cancer. Notes on the study in general: Because researchers sequenced only one region of the tumor, heterogeneity is still possible. Among blood samples, higher T cell density accompanied longer overall survival. Of the top 100 tumor clones, median roughly 60 were in adjacent lung, approximately 28 among its top 100. In uninvolved adjacent lung, T cell clonality reached its highest value, exceeding tumor.

In the case of this clone: Antigen unknown.

The V end lost 6 bases, the J end lost 0 bases, and 6 bases lay between the germline ends. Germline V gives CDR1 MNHNY, CDR2 SVGAGI (reference sequence). The length of the CDR3 is 13 residues. TCRdb's table, derived via immunoSEQ multiplex PCR, lists solely in-frame clones and lacks some. The table has fewer than 40,000 clones, about 85% seen once. The chain carries TRBV6-6 and TRBJ1-3; no reliable D call. The source of this sequence is a man aged 35-75 years with stage III lung adenocarcinoma. Sequencing was performed on peripheral blood mononuclear cells, taken before any cancer treatment. CDR3 in DNA: TGTGCCAGCAGCTCACCCTCTGGAAACACCATATATTTT. This encodes CASSSPSGNTIYF.